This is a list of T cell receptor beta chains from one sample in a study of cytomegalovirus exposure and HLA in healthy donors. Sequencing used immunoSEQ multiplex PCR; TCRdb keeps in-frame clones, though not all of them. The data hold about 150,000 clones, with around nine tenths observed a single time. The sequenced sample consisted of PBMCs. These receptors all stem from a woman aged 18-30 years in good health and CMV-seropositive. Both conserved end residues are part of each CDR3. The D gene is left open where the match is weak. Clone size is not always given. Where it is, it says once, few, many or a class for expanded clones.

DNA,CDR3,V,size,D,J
TGTGCCAGAAGCTTGCCTCGTAGTAGCTCCTACGAGCAGTACTTC,CARSLPRSSSYEQYF,TRBV5-3,NA,NA,TRBJ2-7
TGTGCCAGCAGCCCCCTCGGCGGGAGTACAGATACGCAGTATTTT,CASSPLGGSTDTQYF,TRBV11-2,once,TRBD2,TRBJ2-3
TGTGCCAGCAGTGCGGACAGAGGCTCCTACGAGCAGTACTTC,CASSADRGSYEQYF,TRBV2,NA,NA,TRBJ2-7
TGTGCCAGCACGAGTAGCGGGAGGGCCAGAGATACGCAGTATTTT,CASTSSGRARDTQYF,TRBV2,NA,TRBD2,TRBJ2-3
TGTGCCAGCAGTCGGACTAGCCAAGAGACCCAGTACTTC,CASSRTSQETQYF,TRBV6-5,once,TRBD2,TRBJ2-5
TGTGCCAGCTCAGGGGGGACAGGGGGCGACGAGCAGTACTTC,CASSGGTGGDEQYF,TRBV18,NA,TRBD1,TRBJ2-7
TGTGCCAGCAGCTCAAGACAGGGCACAGATACGCAGTATTTT,CASSSRQGTDTQYF,TRBV7-6,NA,NA,TRBJ2-3
TGTGCCTGGAGCCGATTATCGGGGGAGATGCGGGGCTACACCTTC,CAWSRLSGEMRGYTF,TRBV30,NA,NA,TRBJ1-2
TGTGCCAGCAGTGAAGCTTGGCTGAACACTGAAGCTTTCTTT,CASSEAWLNTEAFF,TRBV6-1,once,NA,TRBJ1-1
TGTGCCAGCAGCGTGGTAGCGGGAGGGAAAGAGACCCAGTACTTC,CASSVVAGGKETQYF,TRBV9,NA,TRBD2,TRBJ2-5
TGCGCCAGCAGCTTGCTCCGGGACACCTACGAGCAGTACTTC,CASSLLRDTYEQYF,TRBV5-1,NA,NA,TRBJ2-7
TGTGCCAGCAGCGAACAGGGGGAAGGCTACACCTTC,CASSEQGEGYTF,TRBV7-9,NA,TRBD1,TRBJ1-2
TGTGCCATCAGGCTACCTTTAGCGGGAGGGCCAGGAAGGGAGCAGTACTTC,CAIRLPLAGGPGREQYF,TRBV10-3,NA,TRBD2,TRBJ2-7
TGTGCCATCAGTGGGGGACAGGGGGCGCCGCAGATAACCTACGAGCAGTACTTC,CAISGGQGAPQITYEQYF,TRBV10-3,NA,TRBD1,TRBJ2-7
TGCCCCAGGGGGCCCCTTGGAAACACCATATATTTT,CPRGPLGNTIYF,TRBV6-1,NA,TRBD1,TRBJ1-3
TGTGCCAGCAGCCCAACCCAGCGGGGGCGAGGGGAGCAGTACTTC,CASSPTQRGRGEQYF,TRBV7-2,NA,TRBD2,TRBJ2-7
TGCAGCGTAAGTCGCAGGGACTATGGCTACACCTTC,CSVSRRDYGYTF,TRBV29-1,NA,NA,TRBJ1-2
TGTGCCAGCAGAAGGACAGGGGGGGGTGAAAAACTGTTTTTT,CASRRTGGGEKLFF,TRBV6-5,NA,TRBD1,TRBJ1-4
TGTGCCAGCAGTTCCTTCCGAGCGGGGGGGAGGGAGACCCAGTACTTC,CASSSFRAGGRETQYF,TRBV6-5,NA,TRBD2,TRBJ2-5
TGCGCCAGCAGCCCAAAACATCCGGGACAGGGGGCCCTTGACTATGGCTACACCTTC,CASSPKHPGQGALDYGYTF,TRBV5-1,NA,TRBD1,TRBJ1-2
TGTGCCAGCCCCGATCGGGATTACACCGGGGAGCTGTTTTTT,CASPDRDYTGELFF,TRBV25-1,NA,NA,TRBJ2-2
TGTGCCAGCAGCCTGGCTAGCGCCCCCACAGATACGCAGTATTTT,CASSLASAPTDTQYF,TRBV5-6,NA,NA,TRBJ2-3
TGTGCCAGCAGGGACTTACAGGAGGGGTATTTT,CASRDLQEGYF,TRBV2,NA,NA,TRBJ2-3
TGTGCCAGGCCTAGCGGGAGTCTTGAGCAGTTCTTC,CARPSGSLEQFF,TRBV21-1,NA,NA,TRBJ2-1
TGTGCCAGCAGAGGAGATGCGGGAAAAGAGACCCAGTACTTC,CASRGDAGKETQYF,TRBV2,NA,NA,TRBJ2-5
TGTGCCAGCAGCGCTGGAGGACTAGCGGGAGTCCTAAGCACAGATACGCAGTATTTT,CASSAGGLAGVLSTDTQYF,TRBV9,once,TRBD2,TRBJ2-3
TGCGCCAGCAGCTTCACAGGGGGCGCACCCTACGAGCAGTACTTC,CASSFTGGAPYEQYF,TRBV5-1,once,TRBD1,TRBJ2-7
TGTGCCAGCAGTCTGAAACCACTAGCGGGAGCTTATTTCGAGCAGTACTTC,CASSLKPLAGAYFEQYF,TRBV27,NA,TRBD2,TRBJ2-7
TGTGCCAGCAGCTTGGACCTCAGCGGACTTAACTCCTACAATGAGCAGTTCTTC,CASSLDLSGLNSYNEQFF,TRBV5-8,NA,NA,TRBJ2-1
TGTGCCAGCAGTACCGGGAATTATGGCTACACCTTC,CASSTGNYGYTF,TRBV28,NA,NA,TRBJ1-2
TGTGCCAGCAGTGGTTCGACAGGGGGCTATGGCTACACCTTC,CASSGSTGGYGYTF,TRBV2,NA,TRBD1,TRBJ1-2
TGTGCCAGCAGCATCTCGACCGCCCGGGATGAAAAACTGTTTTTT,CASSISTARDEKLFF,TRBV5-6,NA,NA,TRBJ1-4
TGTGCCAGTACCCCGACAGGGGGAGCCAAAAACATTCAGTACTTC,CASTPTGGAKNIQYF,TRBV19,NA,TRBD1,TRBJ2-4
TGTGCCAGCAGTTACTCGTCCAGGGGGCGCGGCTATGGCTACACCTTC,CASSYSSRGRGYGYTF,TRBV6-5,NA,TRBD1,TRBJ1-2
TGTGCCAGCAGCCTTGAGGGCAACTCCTACAATGAGCAGTTCTTC,CASSLEGNSYNEQFF,TRBV7-2,NA,NA,TRBJ2-1
TGTGCCAGCAGCTTAAGGTTCGACAGGTACTCCTACGAGCAGTACTTC,CASSLRFDRYSYEQYF,TRBV7-2,NA,NA,TRBJ2-7
TGTGCCAGCAGCTGGGACAGGGAGGATGAGCAGTACTTC,CASSWDREDEQYF,TRBV7-6,NA,TRBD1,TRBJ2-7
TGTGCCAGCAGAGGACAGGGGGAGGGCTACGAGCAGTACTTC,CASRGQGEGYEQYF,TRBV2,NA,TRBD1,TRBJ2-7
TGCAGCGTGGGCGGGACTAGCGGGGCCAGCTCCTACGAGCAGTACTTC,CSVGGTSGASSYEQYF,TRBV29-1,NA,TRBD2,TRBJ2-7
TGTGCCAGCAGTGAAAGTCTCCGGGGAGGGAACACTGAAGCTTTCTTT,CASSESLRGGNTEAFF,TRBV6-1,NA,NA,TRBJ1-1
TGTGCCAGCACCTGGACAGTCCGTCAGCCCCAGCATTTT,CASTWTVRQPQHF,TRBV6-1,NA,NA,TRBJ1-5
TGTGCCAGCAGTCCAGCAGGGACCTACGAGCAGTACTTC,CASSPAGTYEQYF,TRBV28,NA,NA,TRBJ2-7
TGTGCCAGCAGCTTAGCCAGGACAGGGTATTCCGGGGAGCTGTTTTTT,CASSLARTGYSGELFF,TRBV11-3,NA,TRBD1,TRBJ2-2
TGTGCCATCAGTGAGCCAAGGGGACATGGGTCTTTCTACGAGCAGTACTTC,CAISEPRGHGSFYEQYF,TRBV10-3,NA,NA,TRBJ2-7
TGTGCCAGCAGCAAGGACTGGAAAGAGACCCAGTACTTC,CASSKDWKETQYF,TRBV7-7,NA,NA,TRBJ2-5